This T cell receptor (beta chain) was sequenced during a study of blood T cell repertoires in COVID-19. In the study overall: PBMCs, B-cell-depleted T cells, or T cells provided the cDNA or gDNA that made up the material.

Per the study methods: Reference gene primers were amplified, and this amplification served to estimate nucleated cell counts. Assay: immunoSEQ multiplex PCR; the TCRdb copy retains only in-frame clones and omits some. D and trimming were read from the DNA, whereas the V and J calls and clone size are those reported in that table. The table records approximately 170,000 clones, 80% of them present only once. Clinical history as reported by participants underpinned cohort assignment. Each recovered donor of Cohort 3 presented with two negative PCRs, clearance, or symptom resolution. This CDR3 comprises 16 residues. V was cut by 5 bases and J by 7 bases, with 21 bases left in between. CDR1 is SGHAT, CDR2 FQNNGV, per germline.

The chain carries TRBV11-2 and TRBJ2-1, with a tentative D call TRBD1 (5 bases). Sequencing used PBMCs or T cells enriched from blood (not recorded which). The sequence was collected from a middle-aged man who had recovered from COVID-19. CDR3 protein: CASSPMSRGLINEQFF. CDR3 coding DNA: TGTGCCAGCAGCCCTATGAGTAGGGGTCTGATTAATGAGCAGTTCTTC.